The T cell receptor (beta chain) described here comes from a study of patients and donors after allogeneic stem cell transplantation. CDR3 length: 17 amino acids. V lost 3 bases and J lost 4; bases outside the gene matches: 4. The germline gives CDR1 MGHRA, CDR2 YSYEKL. TCRdb fed the RT-PCR reads into MiXCR, producing one record per CDR3 protein. The data show about 87,000 distinct CDR3 sequences, with 4.5% to 5% seen just once and 2.6% held by the top ten. Input material: blood, either unsorted or a sorted T cell fraction (not recorded which). This clonotype originated in a human donor who was either an allogeneic HSCT recipient or a stem cell or donor lymphocyte infusion donor (not recorded which). It is not recorded whose cells these are; they may come from a transplant donor. The chain has TRBV4-1 and TRBJ2-3; 16 nucleotides agree with TRBD2. The CDR3 region is CASSQSGTSGGADTQYF. CDR3 DNA: TGCGCCAGCAGCCAGTCCGGGACTAGCGGGGGGGCAGATACGCAGTATTTT.